This T cell receptor (beta chain) was recorded in a study of cytomegalovirus exposure and HLA in healthy donors. Study-wide results and limits: Reportedly, TCR beta sequences accurately predicted HLA-A and HLA-B alleles in most subjects. In a later analysis, a missense DCLRE1C variant was linked to TCR beta V- and J-gene trimming.

Concerning this clone itself: Its antigen is undetermined.

The PCR ran on 60 Vbeta and 13 Jbeta primers. The repertoire was sequenced with immunoSEQ multiplex PCR; TCRdb's copy has only in-frame clones and lacks some. Counted here are about 120,000 clones, roughly 87% occurring once; the ten biggest clones make up about 1.5%. This sequence was found in a woman between 18 and 29 years old in good health and CMV-seronegative. Sequencing input: PBMCs.

The CDR3 bases are TGTGCCAGCAGCTTAGGGAGGGGGGGTCGGTCCGGGGAGCTGTTTTTT. Protein sequence: CASSLGRGGRSGELFF. The chain employs TRBV11-2 and TRBJ2-2; a possible D gene is TRBD2 (7 bases). Germline CDR1 and CDR2: SGHAT and FQNNGV. Trimming shortened V by 1 base and J by 6 bases, and 15 bases separated the two germline ends. The CDR3 contains 16 residues.